This T cell receptor beta chain was obtained from a study of blood T cell repertoires in COVID-19. As for the study in general: Sites across the United States, Italy and Spain contributed samples from acute and convalescent COVID-19. PBMCs, B-cell-depleted T cells, or T cells were the source of the cDNA or gDNA that made up the material.

As originally analysed: Nucleated cell number was recorded as an estimate derived from reference gene primer amplification. Data came from immunoSEQ multiplex PCR; TCRdb stores just in-frame clones and leaves some out. V, J and clone size reflect that table, while D and trimming were determined from the DNA. The table shows about 210,000 clones, with about 91% occurring only once. The V end was cut by 0 bases, the J end by 5 bases, with 12 bases between. CDR1 is SGHRS and CDR2 is YFSETQ in the germline V gene. The length of the CDR3 is 15 residues. The specimen was peripheral blood. This rearrangement joins TRBV5-1 to TRBJ1-5, with D perhaps matching TRBD1 (6 bases). The TCR originated in a man aged 30 to 39 with acute or convalescent COVID-19. CDR3 sequence reads: CASSLAGDDDQPQHF. CDR3 DNA sequence: TGCGCCAGCAGCTTGGCAGGGGACGACGATCAGCCCCAGCATTTT.